The entry below describes one TCR beta chain. Measured with immunoSEQ multiplex PCR; TCRdb has only the in-frame clones, and not every one. Of fewer than 350,000 clones detected, roughly 90% appear once; the ten largest clones hold 2.8%. The record originates from a study of blood T cell repertoires in COVID-19. Across the study: Whether acute or convalescent, the COVID-19 samples came from the United States, Italy and Spain.

Participants were aged about 18 to 100 years from 20 to 30 US areas. Germline V gene lookup returns CDR1 SGDLS and CDR2 YYNGEE. CDR3 length: 16 residues. Trimming took 2 bases from V and 4 from J; bases not matched to a gene: 7. This chain joins TRBV9 and TRBJ2-2; 8 bases align to TRBD1. Sequencing was done on a sample of PBMCs or T cells enriched from blood (not recorded which). This receptor was taken from a man aged 40-49 years who had been exposed to COVID-19. DNA of the CDR3: TGTGCCAGCAGCGTCGGCCGGGACAGGTTCACCGGGGAGCTGTTTTTT. Protein sequence: CASSVGRDRFTGELFF.